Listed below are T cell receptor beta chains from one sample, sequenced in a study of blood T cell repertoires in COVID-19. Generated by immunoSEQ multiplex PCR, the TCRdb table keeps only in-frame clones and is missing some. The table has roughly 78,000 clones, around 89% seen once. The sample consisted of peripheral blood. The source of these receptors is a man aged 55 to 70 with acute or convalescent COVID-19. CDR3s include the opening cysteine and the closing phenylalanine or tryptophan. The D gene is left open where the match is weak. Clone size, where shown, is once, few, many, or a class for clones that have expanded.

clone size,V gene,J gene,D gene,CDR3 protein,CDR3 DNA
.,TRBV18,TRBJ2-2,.,CASSPGLYTGELFF,TGTGCCAGCTCACCGGGACTCTACACCGGGGAGCTGTTTTTT
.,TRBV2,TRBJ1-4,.,CASSEFGQRAYNEKLFF,TGTGCCAGCAGTGAATTTGGACAGAGGGCGTATAATGAAAAACTGTTTTTT
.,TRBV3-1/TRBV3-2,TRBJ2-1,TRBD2,CASSLRLAGESNEQFF,TGTGCCAGCAGCCTACGACTAGCGGGGGAATCTAATGAGCAGTTCTTC
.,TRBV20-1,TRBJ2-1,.,CSAHQNNEQFF,TGCAGTGCTCACCAGAACAATGAGCAGTTCTTC
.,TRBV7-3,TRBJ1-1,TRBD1,CASKPGQGNTEAFF,TGTGCCAGTAAACCGGGACAGGGAAACACTGAAGCTTTCTTT
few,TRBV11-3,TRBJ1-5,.,CASSLDLTYSNQPQHF,TGTGCCAGCAGCTTAGACCTCACTTATAGCAATCAGCCCCAGCATTTT
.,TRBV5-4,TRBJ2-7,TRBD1,CASSLLGTESGNEQYF,TGTGCCAGCAGCTTGTTGGGGACAGAGTCAGGCAACGAGCAGTACTTC
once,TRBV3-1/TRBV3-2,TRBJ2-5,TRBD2,CASSQSSGLQETQYF,TGTGCCAGCAGCCAATCTAGCGGCCTCCAAGAGACCCAGTACTTC
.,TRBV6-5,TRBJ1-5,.,CASGGVPTNQPQHF,TGTGCCAGCGGCGGGGTGCCTACCAATCAGCCCCAGCATTTT
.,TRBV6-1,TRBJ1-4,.,CASSEALWEGSEKLFF,TGTGCCAGCAGTGAAGCGCTTTGGGAGGGTAGTGAAAAACTGTTTTTT
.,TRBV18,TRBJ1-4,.,CASSPLLGAGNEKLFF,TGTGCCAGCTCACCACTATTGGGAGCAGGTAATGAAAAACTGTTTTTT
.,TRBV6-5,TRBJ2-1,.,CASSYQGLNEQFF,TGTGCCAGCAGTTATCAGGGGTTAAATGAGCAGTTCTTC
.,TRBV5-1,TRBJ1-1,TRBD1,CASSWSDRGNTEAFF,TGCGCCAGCAGCTGGTCGGACAGGGGAAATACTGAAGCTTTCTTT
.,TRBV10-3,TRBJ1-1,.,CAISDQGMNTEAFF,TGTGCCATCAGTGATCAGGGAATGAACACTGAAGCTTTCTTT
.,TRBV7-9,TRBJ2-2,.,CASSPEGNTGELFF,TGTGCCAGCAGCCCGGAGGGTAACACCGGGGAGCTGTTTTTT
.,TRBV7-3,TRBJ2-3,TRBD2,CASSPRGSSGRSGDTQYF,TGTGCCAGCAGCCCCAGGGGGTCTAGCGGGAGATCTGGAGATACGCAGTATTTT
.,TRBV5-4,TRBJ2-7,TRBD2,CASSLGGGGIYEQYF,TGTGCCAGCAGCTTGGGAGGCGGGGGGATTTACGAGCAGTACTTC
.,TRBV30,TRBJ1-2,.,CAWRGRDLSYGYTF,TGTGCCTGGCGAGGGCGGGACCTCTCGTATGGCTACACCTTC
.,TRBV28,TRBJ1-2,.,CASRRGPTGDGYTF,TGTGCCAGCAGGCGGGGACCAACGGGGGATGGCTACACCTTC
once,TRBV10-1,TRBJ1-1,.,CASSDRQVRMNTEAFF,TGCGCCAGCAGTGATCGGCAGGTTAGAATGAACACTGAAGCTTTCTTT
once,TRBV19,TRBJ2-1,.,CASSTTRGADEQFF,TGTGCCAGCAGCACCACCCGGGGGGCCGATGAGCAGTTCTTC
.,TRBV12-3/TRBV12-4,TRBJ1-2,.,CASSGVGSGYTF,TGTGCCAGCAGCGGGGTAGGAAGTGGCTACACCTTC
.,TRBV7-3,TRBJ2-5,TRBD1,CASSFAPGQGETQYF,TGTGCCAGCAGCTTCGCCCCCGGACAGGGAGAGACCCAGTACTTC
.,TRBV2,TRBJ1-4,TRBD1,CASSTGELTEKLFF,TGTGCCAGCAGTACAGGGGAGCTTACTGAAAAACTGTTTTTT
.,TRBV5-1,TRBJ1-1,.,CASSGGINTEAFF,TGCGCCAGCAGCGGCGGTATAAACACTGAAGCTTTCTTT
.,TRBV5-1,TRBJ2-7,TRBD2,CASSLVSGSTYEQYF,TGCGCCAGCAGCTTGGTTAGCGGGAGTACCTACGAGCAGTACTTC
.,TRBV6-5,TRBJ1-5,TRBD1,CASWTGVFQPQHF,TGTGCCAGTTGGACAGGGGTTTTTCAGCCCCAGCATTTT
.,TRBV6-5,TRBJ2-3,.,CASSLGDTQYF,TGTGCCAGCAGTCTCGGGGATACGCAGTATTTT
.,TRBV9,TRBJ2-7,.,CASSREGYEQYF,TGTGCCAGCAGCCGAGAGGGCTACGAGCAGTACTTC
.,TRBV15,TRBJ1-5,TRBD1,CATTVGGQGQPQHF,TGTGCCACCACTGTAGGGGGCCAGGGACAGCCCCAGCATTTT
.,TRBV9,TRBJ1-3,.,CASSVDPGSGNTIYF,TGTGCCAGCAGCGTAGATCCGGGCTCTGGAAACACCATATATTTT
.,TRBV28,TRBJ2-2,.,CASSLSGAGELFF,TGTGCCAGCAGTTTGTCGGGGGCCGGGGAGCTGTTTTTT
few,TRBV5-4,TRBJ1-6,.,CASSLQARSYNSPLHF,TGTGCCAGCAGCTTGCAGGCCCGCTCCTATAATTCACCCCTCCACTTT
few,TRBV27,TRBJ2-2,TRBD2,CATKSGTYTGELFF,TGTGCCACCAAAAGCGGGACCTACACCGGGGAGCTGTTTTTT
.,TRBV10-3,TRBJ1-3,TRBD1,CAISLGQDGNTIYF,TGTGCCATCAGTTTGGGACAGGACGGAAACACCATATATTTT
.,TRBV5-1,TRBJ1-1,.,CASSFEGQSPEAFF,TGCGCCAGCAGCTTCGAGGGACAATCACCTGAAGCTTTCTTT
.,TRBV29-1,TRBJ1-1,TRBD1,CSGGQGDTEAFF,TGCAGCGGGGGACAGGGGGACACTGAAGCTTTCTTT
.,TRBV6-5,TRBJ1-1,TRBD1,CASCRDRVNTEAFF,TGTGCCAGCTGCCGGGACAGGGTAAACACTGAAGCTTTCTTT
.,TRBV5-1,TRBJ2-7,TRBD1,CASSWDSLYEQYF,TGCGCCAGCAGCTGGGACAGCCTCTACGAGCAGTACTTC
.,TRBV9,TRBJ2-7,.,CASSTHWTPDYEQYF,TGTGCCAGCAGCACCCATTGGACTCCGGACTACGAGCAGTACTTC
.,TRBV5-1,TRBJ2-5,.,CASSPSGQETQYF,TGCGCCAGCAGCCCGAGCGGACAAGAGACCCAGTACTTC
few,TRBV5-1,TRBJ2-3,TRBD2,CASSGNSGGASDTQYF,TGCGCCAGCAGCGGGAATAGCGGGGGGGCATCAGATACGCAGTATTTT
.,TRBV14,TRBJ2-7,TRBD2,CASSQDPGRAAYEQYF,TGTGCCAGCAGCCAAGATCCCGGGAGGGCCGCCTACGAGCAGTACTTC
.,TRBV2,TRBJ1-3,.,CASSEEAGKGGNTIYF,TGTGCCAGCAGTGAAGAGGCAGGGAAGGGTGGAAACACCATATATTTT